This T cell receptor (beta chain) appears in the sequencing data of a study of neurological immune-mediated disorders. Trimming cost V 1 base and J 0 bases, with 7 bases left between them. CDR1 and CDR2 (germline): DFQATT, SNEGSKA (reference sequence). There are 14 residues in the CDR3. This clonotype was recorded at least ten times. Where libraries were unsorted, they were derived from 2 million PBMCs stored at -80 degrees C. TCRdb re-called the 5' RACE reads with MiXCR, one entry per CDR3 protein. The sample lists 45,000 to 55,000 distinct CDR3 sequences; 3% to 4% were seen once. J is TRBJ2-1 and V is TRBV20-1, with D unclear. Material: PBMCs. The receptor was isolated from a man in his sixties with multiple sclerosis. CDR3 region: CSARVRGSYNEQFF. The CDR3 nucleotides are TGCAGTGCTAGAGTGCGCGGCTCCTACAATGAGCAGTTCTTC.